These 14 T cell receptor beta chains came from one sample sequenced in a study of cytomegalovirus exposure and HLA in healthy donors. PCR was performed using 60 Vbeta and 13 Jbeta primers. Measured with immunoSEQ multiplex PCR; TCRdb has only the in-frame clones, and not every one. The sample holds around 150,000 clones, 82% seen once. Sequenced input: PBMCs. The source is a girl aged 10 to 17 in good health and CMV-seropositive.

The rearrangement links TRBV18 to TRBJ1-5; D gene unclear. V lost 1 base and J 6 bases, leaving 10 bases between the germline ends. The CDR3 consists of 14 residues. The V gene's germline CDR1 is KGHSH and CDR2 LQKENI. This chain's CDR3 is CASSPLPVIQPQHF. In nucleotides, the CDR3 is TGTGCCAGCTCACCACTGCCGGTTATTCAGCCCCAGCATTTT.

The chain joins TRBV11-2 to TRBJ1-4; D uncertain. V was shortened by 3 bases and J by 4 bases, with 15 bases between the two germline ends. The CDR3 loop spans 16 amino acids. In germline, CDR1 is SGHAT, CDR2 FQNNGV. This chain's CDR3 is CASSFGNVGGNEKLFF. The CDR3 coding sequence is TGTGCCAGCAGCTTCGGTAACGTAGGCGGTAATGAAAAACTGTTTTTT.

The chain carries TRBV10-3 and TRBJ2-2, with 10 bases that match TRBD2. This CDR3 region has 16 residues. Germline V gives CDR1 ENHRY, CDR2 SYGVKD. J lost 7 bases, V lost 2 bases, and 7 bases had no gene match. The CDR3, as DNA: TGTGCCATCAGTGAGGGAGCGGGGGGGGCGATCGGGGAGCTGTTTTTT. Protein sequence: CAISEGAGGAIGELFF.

This clone was found a few times. The chain is built from TRBV18 and TRBJ2-7; weak D call: TRBD1 (6 bases). The CDR3 runs 13 residues. Trimming took off 1 base at V and 5 bases at J, with 9 bases between the two ends. Germline V gene lookup returns CDR1 KGHSH and CDR2 LQKENI. As DNA, the CDR3 is TGTGCCAGCTCACCACTCAACAGGGACGAGCAGTACTTC. Its protein is CASSPLNRDEQYF.

The V and J genes are TRBV28 and TRBJ2-3; D is possibly TRBD2 (5 bases). V was shortened by 5 bases and J by 10 bases, with 19 bases between the two germline ends. The CDR3 sequence is 14 residues long. Looked up from germline, CDR1 is MDHEN and CDR2 is SYDVKM. CDR3 sequence: CASSLAAGGGSQYF. In DNA, the CDR3 is TGTGCCAGCAGTCTGGCGGCAGGCGGAGGTTCGCAGTATTTT.

The rearrangement joins TRBV11-2 to TRBJ2-7; TRBD2 is a possible D gene (5 bases). With 7 bases removed from V and 1 base from J, the gap between germline ends came to 14 bases. The CDR3 contains 14 residues. Germline V gene data show CDR1 as SGHAT and CDR2 as FQNNGV. CDR3 sequence reads: CASKDDGVSYEQYF. CDR3 DNA sequence: TGTGCCAGCAAAGATGACGGGGTATCCTACGAGCAGTACTTC.

The chain combines TRBV11-2 with TRBJ1-4; no clear D. V was clipped by 1 base and J by 6 bases, with 6 bases between them. Germline lookup yields CDR1 SGHAT and CDR2 FQNNGV. The CDR3 runs to 13 residues. DNA of the CDR3: TGTGCCAGCAGCTTAGCAGAAGATGAAAAACTGTTTTTT. It yields the protein CASSLAEDEKLFF.

V is TRBV11-2 and J is TRBJ1-2; a weak D match, TRBD1 (6 bases). Germline assignment: CDR1 SGHAT and CDR2 FQNNGV. The CDR3 consists of 13 residues. Trimming shortened V by 5 bases and J by 10 bases, and 17 bases separated the two germline ends. CDR3 DNA: TGTGCCAGCAGCGTCGGTAGGGGGGGCCCCTACACCTTC. It encodes CASSVGRGGPYTF.

The CDR3 DNA sequence: TGTGCCAGCAGCCAAGGCCCCCGCGGGGGGGCGGGAGAGACCCAGTACTTC. Its translation is CASSQGPRGGAGETQYF. J is TRBJ2-5 and V is TRBV14; 9 bases align to TRBD2. Germline-derived CDR1 and CDR2 are SGHDN and FVKESK. V gave up 1 base and J gave up 4 bases; unmatched junction bases: 10. The CDR3 spans 17 residues.

This clone was found a few times. The junction and the germline gene differ at one end; a read error may be behind it. This CDR3 reads CASSLLSQETQYF. The CDR3 region has the DNA TGTGCTAGCAGCTTACTGAGCCAAGAGACCCAGTACTTC. The chain couples TRBV7-7 to TRBJ2-5; D is unresolved. The CDR3 runs 13 residues. Germline-derived CDR1 and CDR2 are SSHAT and FNYEAQ (reference sequence).

This chain uses TRBV14 with TRBJ2-5, with 8 positions matching TRBD1. The V gene's germline CDR1 is SGHDN and CDR2 FVKESK. The CDR3 sequence is 15 residues long. V dropped 0 bases and J dropped 10; count of bases not matched to a gene: 10. Written as DNA, the CDR3 is TGTGCCAGCAGCCAAGATCGCGGGACAGGTGTTTACCAGTACTTC. Protein sequence: CASSQDRGTGVYQYF. Full variable domain (outside the CDR3, taken from reference TRBV14 and TRBJ2-5): EAGVTQFPSHSVIEKGQTVTLRCDPISGHDNLYWYRRVMGKEIKFLLHFVKESKQDESGMPNNRFLAERTGGTYSTLKVQPAELEDSGVYFCASSQDRGTGVYQYFGPGTRLLVL.

V usage is TRBV2 and J usage is TRBJ1-2; 7 positions match TRBD1. The CDR3 is 14 amino acids. The germline V gene has CDR1 SNHLY and CDR2 FYNNEI. V dropped 1 base and J dropped 8; count of bases not matched to a gene: 7. The CDR3 nucleotides are TGTGCCAGCAGTGAAGGTCGACAGGGCAGAGGCTACACCTTC. Translating gives CASSEGRQGRGYTF.

This clone was observed a few times. The rearrangement links TRBV9 to TRBJ2-7; 12 bases are shared with TRBD2. V lost 3 bases to trimming and J lost 2 bases; unmatched junction nucleotides: 9. The CDR3 is 17 residues long. Germline lookup yields CDR1 SGDLS and CDR2 YYNGEE. As DNA, the CDR3 is TGTGCCAGCAGCGCCAATCCGACTAGCGGGGGACCCTACGAGCAGTACTTC. Its protein is CASSANPTSGGPYEQYF.

V is TRBV5-4 and J is TRBJ2-2, with TRBD1 matching 12 bases. Looked up from germline, CDR1 is SGHNT and CDR2 is YYREEE (reference sequence). The CDR3 totals 17 residues. The junction had 6 bases not matched to a gene; V was cut back by 1 base and J by 5 bases. CDR3 in amino acids: CASSLWGQGARTGELFF. CDR3 nucleotide sequence: TGTGCCAGCAGCTTGTGGGGACAGGGGGCGCGAACCGGGGAGCTGTTTTTT.